The clone carrying this TCR beta chain was counted only a few times. Germline V lookup: CDR1 GTSNPN, CDR2 SVGIG (reference sequence). This CDR3 spans 15 amino acids. V lost 1 base, J lost 11 bases, and 11 bases stayed unmatched. Amplified TCR beta CDR3 regions derived from RNA transcripts. HTBI primers were the set used in a first-round RT-PCR of the TCR CDR3. MiXCR was run by TCRdb on the multiplex PCR reads, yielding one entry per CDR3 protein. The sample lists 500,000 or so distinct CDR3 sequences, over 15% occurring once. Clinical Activity Scores of at least 3, NOSPECS grades of at least 4 and durations under 3 months characterized ophthalmopathy patients. Not enrolled were patients with uncontrolled infection, other autoimmune disease, pregnancy or lactation. This sample is part of a study of T cells in Graves' hyperthyroidism and ophthalmopathy.

The origin of this receptor is a woman aged 18-30 years with Graves' ophthalmopathy. Sequenced input: blood. The chain couples TRBV30 to TRBJ1-6, with 7 positions matching TRBD1. CDR3 in amino acids: CAWSATGDGVTPLHF. In DNA form, the CDR3 reads TGTGCCTGGAGTGCTACAGGGGATGGGGTCACACCCCTCCACTTT. Looking up the rest from reference TRBV30 and TRBJ1-6 gives the full variable domain: SQTIHQWPATLVQPVGSPLSLECTVEGTSNPNLYWYRQAAGRGLQLLFYSVGIGQISSEVPQNLSASRPQDRQFILSSKKLLLSDSGFYLCAWSATGDGVTPLHFGNGTRLTVT.